A single sample is the source of the 17 T cell receptor beta chains below, sequenced in a study of OX40 agonist ivuxolimab in advanced cancers. Repertoires were generated with immunoSEQ multiplex PCR, while TCRdb's copy carries only in-frame clones and drops some. In the table there are under 110,000 clones, just over 90% of which are singletons. Sequenced here: CD4+ or CD8+ T cells sorted from blood, sampled in a trial of the OX40 agonist ivuxolimab. These receptors all stem from an adult with an advanced solid tumor such as melanoma, head and neck, liver or kidney cancer.

V and J are TRBV7-2 and TRBJ2-1; the D gene could be TRBD1 or TRBD2 (6 bases each). Germline CDR1 reads SGHTA; CDR2 reads FQGNSA. Trimming pared 5 bases from V and 0 bases from J, leaving 14 bases between. The CDR3 totals 16 residues. CDR3: CASSPGGGSSYNEQFF. The CDR3 DNA is TGTGCCAGCAGCCCCGGAGGGGGGAGCTCCTACAATGAGCAGTTCTTC.

The sample holds one count of this clone. The CDR3 nucleotides are TGTGCCAGCAGTGACCCGACCGATGTCTCCTATAATTCACCCCTCCACTTT. Translating it yields CASSDPTDVSYNSPLHF. The chain couples TRBV6-4 to TRBJ1-6; D is undetermined. Trimming removed 2 bases at V and 0 bases at J, with 11 bases between. Per germline, CDR1 MRHNA and CDR2 SNTAGT. This CDR3 is built from 17 residues.

This chain uses TRBV18 with TRBJ1-4, with D uncertain. With 4 bases removed from V and 4 bases from J, the gap between germline ends came to 13 bases. The CDR3 is 15 amino acids. Germline CDR1 and CDR2: KGHSH and LQKENI. CDR3 in amino acids: CASSLPTAHNEKLFF. CDR3 bases: TGTGCCAGCTCACTGCCGACGGCCCATAATGAAAAACTGTTTTTT.

The chain joins TRBV6-6 to TRBJ1-2; TRBD1 agrees at 8 bases. The V gene's germline CDR1 is MNHNY and CDR2 SVGAGI (reference sequence). J gave up 1 base and V 3 bases, and 4 bases lay outside the gene matches. The CDR3 runs 15 residues. The CDR3 sequence is CASSYPTGVNYGYTF. Here the CDR3 DNA reads TGTGCCAGCAGTTATCCGACAGGGGTTAACTATGGCTACACCTTC.

The CDR3 DNA reads TGTGCCAGCAGCTTAATTACGGCGGGGCAGGGAACCTACGAGCAGTACTTC. Its protein product is CASSLITAGQGTYEQYF. The gene calls are TRBV7-8 and TRBJ2-7; possible D gene TRBD2, 6 bases. Germline loops: CDR1 SGHVS, CDR2 FQNEAQ. CDR3 length: 17 amino acids. Deletions cut 2 bases from V and 2 bases from J, with 19 bases between. The entire variable domain, with the rest obtained from reference TRBV7-8 and TRBJ2-7, is as follows: GAGVSQSPRYKVAKRGQDVALRCDPISGHVSLFWYQQALGQGPEFLTYFQNEAQLDKSGLPSDRFFAERPEGSVSTLKIQRTQQEDSAVYLCASSLITAGQGTYEQYFGPGTRLTVT.

The chain carries TRBV28 and TRBJ2-7, with a possible D match to TRBD2 (5 bases). The CDR3 length is 11 residues. The V gene's germline CDR1 is MDHEN and CDR2 SYDVKM. Trimming removed 10 bases from V and 3 bases from J, with 10 bases in between. The CDR3 DNA is TGTGCCACGCGGGCCTTCTACGAGCAGTACTTC. It specifies CATRAFYEQYF.

The chain links TRBV5-1 to TRBJ1-3; D not resolved. The CDR3 length is 15 residues. V shed 5 bases and J shed 2 bases, with 14 bases lying between them. The germline V gene encodes CDR1 SGHRS and CDR2 YFSETQ. CDR3 sequence: CASSSGVLTGNTIYF. CDR3 bases: TGCGCCAGCAGTTCCGGAGTATTGACTGGAAACACCATATATTTT. The full variable domain, in which reference TRBV5-1 and TRBJ1-3 provide the parts outside the CDR3, is KAGVTQTPRYLIKTRGQQVTLSCSPISGHRSVSWYQQTPGQGLQFLFEYFSETQRNKGNFPGRFSGRQFSNSRSEMNVSTLELGDSALYLCASSSGVLTGNTIYFGEGSWLTVV.

This chain uses TRBV2 with TRBJ1-4; 10 bases map to TRBD1. This CDR3 has 16 amino acids. J gave up 8 bases and V 2 bases, and 8 bases lay outside the gene matches. Looked up from germline, CDR1 is SNHLY and CDR2 is FYNNEI. In DNA form, the CDR3 reads TGTGCCAGCAGTGAAAACCCGACAGGGGGCAGCGAAAAACTGTTTTTT. Translated, it gives CASSENPTGGSEKLFF.

The V and J genes are TRBV5-1 and TRBJ2-7; 10 nucleotides agree with TRBD1. The CDR3 is 16 residues long. Germline-derived CDR1 and CDR2 are SGHRS and YFSETQ. With 1 base clipped from V and 5 bases from J, the junction kept 9 bases outside the gene matches. The DNA of the CDR3 is TGCGCCAGCAGCTTGAGTGTTCGGACAGGGGGTCACGAGCAGTACTTC. This gives the protein CASSLSVRTGGHEQYF.

This clone appeared a few times. This chain joins TRBV6-5 and TRBJ2-7; D is possibly TRBD1 (6 bases). The CDR3 loop spans 13 amino acids. Germline assignment: CDR1 MNHEY and CDR2 SVGAGI. V shed 6 bases and J shed 12 bases, with 21 bases lying between them. The CDR3 sequence: CASSLAPNRALYF. The DNA for the CDR3 is TGTGCCAGCAGCCTTGCTCCGAACAGGGCGCTGTACTTC.

The gene calls are TRBV5-1 and TRBJ2-1, with TRBD2 matching 10 bases. Germline loops: CDR1 SGHRS, CDR2 YFSETQ. This CDR3 is 16 amino acids long. The junction had 16 bases not matched to a gene; V was cut back by 7 bases and J by 9 bases. CDR3 in amino acids: CASSSLSASGGGEQFF. The CDR3 DNA reads TGCGCCAGCTCGTCACTTAGTGCTAGCGGGGGCGGTGAGCAGTTCTTC.

The chain couples TRBV5-1 to TRBJ2-6, with D perhaps TRBD2 (6 bases). The germline V gene has CDR1 SGHRS and CDR2 YFSETQ. The V gene lost 4 bases and the J gene lost 1 base, with 15 bases spanning the gap. The CDR3 totals 17 residues. The CDR3 loop reads CASSTAGPISGANVLTF. CDR3 sequence (DNA): TGCGCCAGCAGCACTGCGGGGCCGATATCTGGGGCCAACGTCCTGACTTTC.

This clone was observed once. The chain carries TRBV28 and TRBJ2-3; D assignment may be TRBD1 or TRBD2 (6 bases each). The V and J ends lost 8 bases and 5 bases respectively, with 11 bases between them. From germline, CDR1 is MDHEN and CDR2 SYDVKM. The CDR3 runs 12 residues. The CDR3 DNA follows: TGTGCCAGCGGGGGGCTTGGAGATACGCAGTATTTT. Amino acid sequence: CASGGLGDTQYF.

A few counts support this clone. This rearrangement joins TRBV7-9 to TRBJ1-1; D is possibly TRBD1 (5 bases). The CDR3 is 15 amino acids. The V end was cut by 1 base, the J end by 7 bases, with 16 bases between. Germline CDR1 SEHNR, CDR2 FQNEAQ (reference sequence). The CDR3 reads CASSLGGLGGVEAFF. In nucleotides, the CDR3 is TGTGCCAGCAGCTTAGGGGGACTGGGCGGGGTTGAAGCTTTCTTT.

The genes are TRBV15 and TRBJ2-1; 14 bases are shared with TRBD2. Unmatched junction bases numbered 6, after V lost 3 bases and J lost 5 bases. The CDR3 totals 17 residues. CDR1 LNHNV and CDR2 YYDKDF come from the germline V gene (reference sequence). The CDR3 DNA reads TGTGCCACCAGCAGCGGGACTAGCGGGGGATTCAACAATGAGCAGTTCTTC. It codes for CATSSGTSGGFNNEQFF.

The V call is TRBV10-1, the J call TRBJ2-4, with D possibly TRBD2 on 6 matching bases. In germline, CDR1 is WNHNN, CDR2 SYGVQD (reference sequence). The CDR3 contains 15 residues. V gave up 0 bases and J gave up 12 bases, with 18 bases separating them. The CDR3 nucleotides are TGCGCCAGCAGTGAGTCACAGGAGGGCGCTGAGGCTCAGTACTTC. Encoded protein: CASSESQEGAEAQYF.

This clone was observed a handful of times. This chain joins TRBV7-7 and TRBJ2-3; D may be TRBD2 (9 bases). The germline V gene has CDR1 SSHAT and CDR2 FNYEAQ (reference sequence). The CDR3 has 17 amino acids. Trimming removed 5 bases at V and 1 base at J, with 19 bases between. The CDR3 protein is CASSPGGGGGRTDTQYF. In nucleotides, the CDR3 is TGTGCCAGCAGCCCAGGGGGCGGGGGGGGCCGCACAGATACGCAGTATTTT.